Shown below are 23 T cell receptor beta chains from a single sample sequenced in a study of immune cell composition in non-small cell lung cancer. Profiling relied on immunoSEQ multiplex PCR, and the TCRdb table lists in-frame clones only, not all of them. The repertoire holds some 14,000 clones, with more than 65% as singletons. The sequenced material came from lung tumor tissue. Source of these receptors: a human donor with non-small cell lung cancer.

Here the CDR3 reads CASSPGGSTDTQYF. The CDR3 region has the DNA TGTGCCAGCAGTCCCGGAGGAAGCACAGATACGCAGTATTTT. The rearrangement links TRBV2 to TRBJ2-3; D is possibly TRBD2 (5 bases). Per the germline V gene, CDR1 is SNHLY and CDR2 is FYNNEI. The germline V and J ends were trimmed by 5 bases and 0 bases, with 9 bases remaining between them. The CDR3 is 14 residues long. The full variable domain, rest sourced from reference TRBV2 and TRBJ2-3, is EPEVTQTPSHQVTQMGQEVILRCVPISNHLYFYWYRQILGQKVEFLVSFYNNEISEKSEIFDDQFSVERPDGSNFTLKIRSTKLEDSAMYFCASSPGGSTDTQYFGPGTRLTVL.

The chain employs TRBV7-2 and TRBJ2-1, with TRBD2 matching over 7 bases. Germline CDR1 SGHTA, CDR2 FQGNSA. The CDR3 sequence is 15 residues long. Germline trimming cut 1 base from V and 4 bases from J; bases unmatched to any gene: 4. The CDR3 DNA reads TGTGCCAGCAGCTTAGGCGGGGGTTCATACAATGAGCAGTTCTTC. As protein: CASSLGGGSYNEQFF. The full variable domain, rest sourced from reference TRBV7-2 and TRBJ2-1, is GAGVSQSPSNKVTEKGKDVELRCDPISGHTALYWYRQSLGQGLEFLIYFQGNSAPDKSGLPSDRFSAERTGGSVSTLTIQRTQQEDSAVYLCASSLGGGSYNEQFFGPGTRLTVL.

This sequence joins TRBV7-9 and TRBJ2-1, with TRBD2 identical over 16 bases. The V segment lost 4 bases and the J segment 7 bases; nucleotides outside the gene matches: 7. Germline V gene sequence: CDR1 SEHNR, CDR2 FQNEAQ (reference sequence). This CDR3 contains 17 residues. The CDR3 coding sequence is TGTGCCAGCAGCTCGTCAGAGGGACTAGCGGGAGGGAATGAGCAGTTCTTC. Residues: CASSSSEGLAGGNEQFF.

V is TRBV30 and J is TRBJ2-1; 9 positions agree with TRBD1. Germline CDR1 reads GTSNPN; CDR2 reads SVGIG (reference sequence). V dropped 2 bases and J dropped 9; count of bases not matched to a gene: 11. The CDR3 is made up of 15 amino acids. CDR3 amino acids: CAWSRTGTGRREQFF. Written as DNA, the CDR3 is TGTGCCTGGAGTCGAACCGGGACAGGGCGTCGTGAGCAGTTCTTC.

V usage is TRBV7-9 and J usage is TRBJ2-5, with TRBD2 as a possible D gene (6 bases). The CDR3 is 15 residues long. V lost 4 bases, J lost 6 bases, and 18 bases lay in between. From germline, CDR1 is SEHNR and CDR2 FQNEAQ (reference sequence). The CDR3 here is CASSWEKDGRKTQYF. CDR3 nucleotide sequence: TGTGCCAGCAGCTGGGAAAAGGATGGGAGGAAGACCCAGTACTTC.

V and J are TRBV5-4 and TRBJ2-5; D is undetermined. Germline CDR1 and CDR2: SGHNT and YYREEE (reference sequence). The CDR3 is made up of 15 amino acids. V dropped 7 bases and J dropped 4 bases, with 20 bases sitting between them. CDR3 loop: CASRGVASRIETQYF. The CDR3, as DNA: TGTGCCAGCCGAGGAGTTGCGTCCCGAATAGAGACCCAGTACTTC.

In this sample, this clone turned up once. The J gene is TRBJ2-1, the V gene TRBV30, with D unclear. Germline lookup yields CDR1 GTSNPN and CDR2 SVGIG (reference sequence). The CDR3 runs to 14 residues. V lost 0 bases to trimming and J lost 4 bases, with 10 bases between them. The CDR3 is CAWSVSFGYNEQFF. In nucleotides, the CDR3 is TGTGCCTGGAGTGTAAGTTTCGGTTACAATGAGCAGTTCTTC.

The gene calls are TRBV7-2 and TRBJ2-7; D gene ambiguous. Germline lookup yields CDR1 SGHTA and CDR2 FQGNSA. CDR3 length: 15 residues. V was clipped by 4 bases and J by 3 bases, with 16 bases between them. The CDR3 coding sequence is TGTGCCAGCAGCTCGCGCGTCGCCGCACGCTACGAGCAGTACTTC. It yields the protein CASSSRVAARYEQYF. The full variable domain, in which reference TRBV7-2 and TRBJ2-7 provide the parts outside the CDR3, is GAGVSQSPSNKVTEKGKDVELRCDPISGHTALYWYRQSLGQGLEFLIYFQGNSAPDKSGLPSDRFSAERTGGSVSTLTIQRTQQEDSAVYLCASSSRVAARYEQYFGPGTRLTVT.

The chain is built from TRBV11-3 and TRBJ2-5; D not certain. In germline, CDR1 is SGHNT, CDR2 YENEEA. Trimming took 3 bases from V and 1 from J, leaving 18 bases between them. The CDR3 loop spans 17 amino acids. The CDR3 region has the DNA TGTGCCAGCAGCTTTTTTAGGGCCGAACCCGGCCAAGAGACCCAGTACTTC. Protein product: CASSFFRAEPGQETQYF.

This clone was seen more than once but under ten times. The V and J genes are TRBV19 and TRBJ1-2, with TRBD1 identical over 10 bases. J gave up 7 bases and V 9 bases, and 8 bases lay outside the gene matches. The germline CDR1 and CDR2 sequences are LNHDA and SQIVND (reference sequence). This CDR3 contains 13 residues. Written as DNA, the CDR3 is TGTGCCAGCAACCGGGACAGGGGAATTGGCTACACCTTC. Amino acids: CASNRDRGIGYTF.

The chain recombines TRBV20-1 with TRBJ1-1; the D is unclear. Trimming cost V 3 bases and J 1 base, with 3 bases left between them. CDR3 length: 11 residues. The V gene's germline CDR1 is DFQATT and CDR2 SNEGSKA (reference sequence). CDR3 sequence reads: CSASPNTEAFF. The CDR3 DNA reads as TGCAGTGCTAGCCCGAACACTGAAGCTTTCTTT.

This clone was seen a handful of times. For the CDR3, the DNA is TGTGCCAGCAGCCTCAGGGGGGACTCCATCGGAACGGATACGCAGTATTTT. Translation gives CASSLRGDSIGTDTQYF. V is TRBV7-6 and J is TRBJ2-3; perhaps TRBD1 as D (7 bases). CDR3 length equals 17 residues. Trimming removed 5 bases at V and 6 bases at J, with 24 bases between. Germline loops: CDR1 SGHVS, CDR2 FNYEAQ.

This chain uses TRBV7-2 with TRBJ2-5; perhaps TRBD1 as D (6 bases). The J call may be in error: the DNA end matches TRBJ2-7 better. This CDR3 has 13 residues. Germline lookup yields CDR1 SGHTA and CDR2 FQGNSA. The CDR3 protein is CASRPDRGYEQYF. Here the CDR3 DNA reads TGTGCCAGCAGACCGGACAGAGGATACGAGCAGTACTTC.

This chain connects TRBV6-6 to TRBJ2-2, with TRBD1 identical over 8 bases. The CDR3 runs to 15 residues. Unmatched junction bases numbered 9, after V lost 6 bases and J lost 6 bases. Germline CDR1 is MNHNY and CDR2 is SVGAGI (reference sequence). The CDR3 spells CASRYRDRLSGELFF. Written as DNA, the CDR3 is TGTGCCAGCAGATACCGGGACAGGCTTTCCGGGGAGCTGTTTTTT.

The genes are TRBV11-1 and TRBJ2-3, with TRBD2 identical over 10 bases. Germline V CDR1 and CDR2: SGHAT, FQDESV (reference sequence). This CDR3 is built from 15 residues. After removal of 4 bases from V and 3 bases from J, the junction contained 4 bases not matched to a gene. The CDR3 sequence: CASSSSGRATDTQYF. CDR3 nucleotides: TGTGCCAGCAGCTCGAGCGGGAGGGCTACAGATACGCAGTATTTT.

The chain couples TRBV5-1 to TRBJ2-5, with D hard to call. Germline CDR1 is SGHRS and CDR2 is YFSETQ. CDR3 length: 13 residues. The V and J ends lost 0 bases and 5 bases respectively, with 8 bases between them. CDR3 in DNA: TGCGCCAGCAGCTTGGTTGTAGGGGAGACCCAGTACTTC. This sequence encodes CASSLVVGETQYF. Filled out from reference TRBV5-1 and TRBJ2-5, the complete variable domain reads KAGVTQTPRYLIKTRGQQVTLSCSPISGHRSVSWYQQTPGQGLQFLFEYFSETQRNKGNFPGRFSGRQFSNSRSEMNVSTLELGDSALYLCASSLVVGETQYFGPGTRLLVL.

In this sample, this clone turned up a few times. V is TRBV19 and J is TRBJ1-3; weak D call: TRBD1 (6 bases). Germline assignment: CDR1 LNHDA and CDR2 SQIVND (reference sequence). The length of the CDR3 is 13 residues. V dropped 4 bases and J dropped 8 bases, with 12 bases sitting between them. CDR3 sequence reads: CASSSTGSDTIYF. CDR3 coding DNA: TGTGCCAGTAGTAGTACAGGGTCGGACACCATATATTTT.

This rearrangement joins TRBV6-1 to TRBJ1-1; 8 positions agree with TRBD1. V lost 10 bases to trimming and J lost 6 bases; unmatched junction nucleotides: 7. CDR3 length equals 12 residues. Germline V CDR1 and CDR2: MNHNS, SASEGT. Here the CDR3 DNA reads TGTGCCATAGACCAGGGGGCGGCTGAAGCTTTCTTT. The encoded protein is CAIDQGAAEAFF.

The CDR3 spells CASSAVLRTDTQYF. The CDR3 bases are TGTGCCAGCAGCGCGGTCCTGAGGACAGATACGCAGTATTTT. The chain links TRBV7-9 to TRBJ2-3; unclear D gene. The CDR3 totals 14 residues. Germline values: CDR1 SEHNR, CDR2 FQNEAQ (reference sequence). V lost 5 bases, J lost 3 bases, and 12 bases lay in between.

The genes are TRBV6-6 and TRBJ2-3; D possibly corresponds to TRBD1 (5 bases). Trimming pared 2 bases from V and 4 bases from J, leaving 16 bases between. The CDR3 runs to 16 residues. Germline lookup yields CDR1 MNHNY and CDR2 SVGAGI (reference sequence). The CDR3 reads CASSYDRQPNADTQYF. In nucleotides, the CDR3 is TGTGCCAGCAGTTACGACCGACAGCCAAACGCAGATACGCAGTATTTT.

The chain has TRBV7-8 and TRBJ2-7; D remains ambiguous. V lost 5 bases to trimming and J lost 1 base, with 6 bases between them. The CDR3 is made up of 12 amino acids. Germline V lookup: CDR1 SGHVS, CDR2 FQNEAQ. For the CDR3, the DNA is TGTGCCAGCAGCATCAATTCCTACGAGCAGTACTTC. This gives the protein CASSINSYEQYF.

J is TRBJ1-3 and V is TRBV7-8; 8 bases match TRBD1. V trimming: 6 bases; J trimming: 0 bases; junction bases outside the gene matches: 10. Germline CDR1 is SGHVS and CDR2 is FQNEAQ. This CDR3 is built from 17 residues. Here the CDR3 reads CASRPPGQVFSGNTIYF. The CDR3 DNA sequence: TGTGCCAGCAGGCCCCCGGGACAGGTTTTCTCTGGAAACACCATATATTTT.

The chain recombines TRBV6-5 with TRBJ2-1; D assignment may be TRBD1 or TRBD2 (5 bases each). Between the trimmed V and J ends, which lost 4 bases and 2 bases, there was a span of 6 bases. The CDR3 runs 13 residues. The germline V gene has CDR1 MNHEY and CDR2 SVGAGI. Here the CDR3 reads CASSWDPYNEQFF. DNA of the CDR3: TGTGCCAGCAGTTGGGACCCCTACAATGAGCAGTTCTTC.